The 19 T cell receptor beta chains listed next were all sequenced from one sample in a study of blood T cell repertoires in COVID-19. The protocol was immunoSEQ multiplex PCR, while the TCRdb copy is restricted to in-frame clones and leaves out a portion. The sample holds fewer than 600,000 clones, approximately 87% seen once. The material sequenced was PBMCs or T cells enriched from blood (not recorded which). All receptors come from a woman between 40 and 55 years old who had recovered from COVID-19.

The V gene is TRBV5-1, the J gene TRBJ2-7; 7 bases line up with TRBD2. CDR1 is SGHRS and CDR2 is YFSETQ in the germline V gene. The CDR3 contains 15 residues. V lost 2 bases, J lost 0 bases, and 5 bases stayed unmatched. The CDR3 nucleotides read TGCGCCAGCAGCTTTGAGCAGCGGGGCTCCTACGAGCAGTACTTC. Protein product: CASSFEQRGSYEQYF.

The V gene is TRBV9, the J gene TRBJ1-1, with 7 bases matching TRBD1. Germline trimming cut 4 bases from V and 10 bases from J; bases unmatched to any gene: 16. Germline loops: CDR1 SGDLS, CDR2 YYNGEE. This CDR3 is built from 15 residues. The CDR3 bases are TGTGCCAGCAGCCCTACACAGGGGCCCCTTTTAGGAGCTTTCTTT. Its translation: CASSPTQGPLLGAFF.

J is TRBJ1-3 and V is TRBV5-1; maybe TRBD1 (6 bases). Germline V lookup: CDR1 SGHRS, CDR2 YFSETQ. The CDR3 covers 14 residues. Trimming pared 4 bases from V and 2 bases from J, leaving 10 bases between. CDR3 protein: CASSHGQTGNTIYF. The CDR3 coding sequence is TGCGCCAGCAGCCATGGACAGACTGGAAACACCATATATTTT.

The chain uses TRBV29-1 and TRBJ2-1; 9 nucleotides match TRBD2. This CDR3 region has 16 residues. Germline trimming cut 0 bases from V and 0 bases from J; bases unmatched to any gene: 3. CDR1 is SQVTM and CDR2 is ANQGSEA in the germline V gene. In nucleotides, the CDR3 is TGCAGCGTTGAAGATCCGACTAGCGGCTCCTACAATGAGCAGTTCTTC. Protein product: CSVEDPTSGSYNEQFF.

The CDR3 nucleotides are TGTGCCTGGGACAGCCTTTATGGCTACACCTTC. As protein: CAWDSLYGYTF. The gene calls are TRBV30 and TRBJ1-2, with D possibly TRBD1 on 5 matching bases. The CDR3 spans 11 residues. CDR1 is GTSNPN and CDR2 is SVGIG in the germline V gene (reference sequence). Trimming removed 5 bases from V and 5 bases from J, with 9 bases in between.

DNA of the CDR3: TGTGCCATCAGTGTGTCCACGGGCTCTGGAAACACCATATATTTT. Translating it yields CAISVSTGSGNTIYF. The chain employs TRBV10-3 and TRBJ1-3; D is unresolved. CDR1 is ENHRY, CDR2 SYGVKD, per germline. The CDR3 covers 15 residues. V dropped 4 bases and J dropped 0 bases, with 10 bases sitting between them.

For the CDR3, the DNA is TGTGCCAGTAGCCCAGAAGCAACTAATGAAAAACTGTTTTTT. Its protein product is CASSPEATNEKLFF. J is TRBJ1-4 and V is TRBV19; D not resolved. V lost 6 bases and J 0 bases, leaving 8 bases between the germline ends. Germline assignment: CDR1 LNHDA and CDR2 SQIVND (reference sequence). CDR3 length: 14 residues.

For this clone: Germline and junction disagree at one end, which may indicate a read error. J is TRBJ2-2 and V is TRBV24-1; D perhaps matches TRBD1 (5 bases). The CDR3 totals 13 residues. Looked up from germline, CDR1 is KGHDR and CDR2 is SFDVKD. In DNA, the CDR3 is TGTGCCACCAGTGTTTTGCAGGGCGGGGAGCTGTTTTTT. Amino acids: CATSVLQGGELFF.

V is TRBV24-1 and J is TRBJ2-1, with 13 bases that match TRBD2. CDR1 and CDR2 from the germline V gene are KGHDR and SFDVKD. There are 18 residues in the CDR3. The junction had 12 bases not matched to a gene; V was cut back by 4 bases and J by 7 bases. Here the CDR3 DNA reads TGTGCCACCAGTGAAACCCCGGGACTAGCGGGACTAGGGAATGAGCAGTTCTTC. Translating it yields CATSETPGLAGLGNEQFF.

This rearrangement joins TRBV6-6 to TRBJ1-6, with TRBD1 as a possible D gene (5 bases). Trimming pared 5 bases from V and 8 bases from J, leaving 13 bases between. The CDR3 contains 14 residues. Germline lookup yields CDR1 MNHNY and CDR2 SVGAGI (reference sequence). CDR3 coding DNA: TGTGCCAGCAGTCAAAACGAAGGGGATTCACCCCTCCACTTT. Protein sequence: CASSQNEGDSPLHF.

This chain joins TRBV13 and TRBJ2-2, with TRBD2 matching 9 bases. Trimming removed 3 bases from V and 5 bases from J; junction bases left unmatched: 4. CDR1 is PRHDT and CDR2 is FYEKMQ in the germline V gene (reference sequence). This CDR3 spans 15 amino acids. The CDR3 reads CASSFGLARTGELFF. In nucleotides, the CDR3 is TGTGCCAGCAGCTTCGGACTAGCGCGGACCGGGGAGCTGTTTTTT.

This clone came up a few times. The chain employs TRBV7-9 and TRBJ1-5; D is unresolved. The CDR3 is 14 amino acids. CDR1 SEHNR and CDR2 FQNEAQ come from the germline V gene (reference sequence). Trimming cost V 4 bases and J 0 bases, with 7 bases left between them. The CDR3 protein is CASSSSVSNQPQHF. The CDR3 bases are TGTGCCAGCAGCTCCTCGGTTAGCAATCAGCCCCAGCATTTT.

This chain uses TRBV27 with TRBJ1-6, with 11 bases that match TRBD1. The V segment lost 10 bases and the J segment 5 bases; nucleotides outside the gene matches: 4. CDR1 and CDR2 (germline): MNHEY, SMNVEV (reference sequence). The CDR3 covers 14 residues. CDR3 residues: CAIKGQGDNSPLHF. CDR3 nucleotides: TGTGCCATCAAGGGACAGGGGGATAATTCACCCCTCCACTTT.

This chain links TRBV2 with TRBJ2-7; 8 nucleotides match TRBD1. Per germline, CDR1 SNHLY and CDR2 FYNNEI. V was clipped by 6 bases and J by 4 bases; unmatched bases: 11. The CDR3 covers 15 residues. The chain's CDR3 is CASRTLARGLYEQYF. The DNA for the CDR3 is TGTGCCAGCAGAACGCTGGCCAGGGGGCTGTACGAGCAGTACTTC.

V usage is TRBV5-6 and J usage is TRBJ1-3; 7 bases fit TRBD1. Unmatched junction bases numbered 5, after V lost 0 bases and J lost 2 bases. Germline CDR1 reads SGHDT; CDR2 reads YYEEEE. The CDR3 is made up of 16 amino acids. The chain's CDR3 is CASSLADRAPGNTIYF. The DNA for the CDR3 is TGTGCCAGCAGCTTGGCCGACAGGGCTCCTGGAAACACCATATATTTT. The full variable domain, completed using reference TRBV5-6 and TRBJ1-3, is DAGVTQSPTHLIKTRGQQVTLRCSPKSGHDTVSWYQQALGQGPQFIFQYYEEEERQRGNFPDRFSGHQFPNYSSELNVNALLLGDSALYLCASSLADRAPGNTIYFGEGSWLTVV.

The V call is TRBV5-1, the J call TRBJ1-2, with D perhaps TRBD1 (5 bases). This CDR3 contains 15 residues. The germline V and J ends were trimmed by 0 bases and 2 bases, with 11 bases remaining between them. Germline V lookup: CDR1 SGHRS, CDR2 YFSETQ. In DNA, the CDR3 is TGCGCCAGCAGCTTGGGTACCGGGGGGAACTATGGCTACACCTTC. Its protein is CASSLGTGGNYGYTF.

The chain recombines TRBV7-9 with TRBJ1-2; a possible D gene is TRBD1 (6 bases). Trimming pared 1 base from V and 6 bases from J, leaving 21 bases between. Germline loops: CDR1 SEHNR, CDR2 FQNEAQ (reference sequence). The CDR3 is 17 residues long. The CDR3: CASSLEWFVGAAHGYTF. The CDR3 DNA reads as TGTGCCAGCAGCTTAGAATGGTTTGTGGGGGCGGCCCATGGCTACACCTTC.

V and J are TRBV4-1 and TRBJ2-1, with 7 nucleotides matching TRBD2. The CDR3 is made up of 16 amino acids. V lost 0 bases, J lost 6 bases, and 8 bases stayed unmatched. The germline V gene has CDR1 MGHRA and CDR2 YSYEKL. Written as DNA, the CDR3 is TGCGCCAGCAGCCAAGACGGGGCGGGAGCGTTCAATGAGCAGTTCTTC. This translates into CASSQDGAGAFNEQFF.

J is TRBJ2-7 and V is TRBV11-2; D might be TRBD2 (6 bases). V lost 5 bases and J lost 4, with 21 bases in between. This CDR3 is built from 16 residues. Germline V gives CDR1 SGHAT, CDR2 FQNNGV. The CDR3, as DNA: TGTGCCAGCAGCCCCTTGGGACTGGGAATAAGGTACGAGCAGTACTTC. Protein product: CASSPLGLGIRYEQYF. The variable domain in full, with the rest retrieved from reference TRBV11-2 and TRBJ2-7, is EAGVAQSPRYKIIEKRQSVAFWCNPISGHATLYWYQQILGQGPKLLIQFQNNGVVDDSQLPKDRFSAERLKGVDSTLKIQPAKLEDSAVYLCASSPLGLGIRYEQYFGPGTRLTVT.